This paragraph covers one T cell receptor (beta chain) sequence. The antigen is undetermined. These data belong to a study of cytomegalovirus exposure and HLA in healthy donors. General observations from the study: Researchers counted 164 TCR beta chains as cytomegalovirus-associated.

The CDR3 length is 13 residues. The germline V gene has CDR1 SNHLY and CDR2 FYNNEI. The V gene lost 4 bases and the J gene lost 0 bases, with 7 bases spanning the gap. The PCR was carried out with 60 Vbeta primers and 13 Jbeta primers. Per the original data handling: In a later analysis, the count reached 80 million or so unique TCR beta chains, with roughly 11 million shared. The protocol was immunoSEQ multiplex PCR, while the TCRdb copy is restricted to in-frame clones and leaves out a portion. V and J calls and clone size are copied from that table; D and trimming were computed from the DNA. The table has 130,000 or so clones, around 85% seen once.

Sequencing used PBMCs. The source is a woman aged 25 to 39 in good health and CMV-seropositive. V gene TRBV2 combines with J gene TRBJ2-7; D remains ambiguous. The CDR3: CASSGPGSYEQYF. The CDR3 coding sequence is TGTGCCAGCAGTGGGCCGGGCTCCTACGAGCAGTACTTC.